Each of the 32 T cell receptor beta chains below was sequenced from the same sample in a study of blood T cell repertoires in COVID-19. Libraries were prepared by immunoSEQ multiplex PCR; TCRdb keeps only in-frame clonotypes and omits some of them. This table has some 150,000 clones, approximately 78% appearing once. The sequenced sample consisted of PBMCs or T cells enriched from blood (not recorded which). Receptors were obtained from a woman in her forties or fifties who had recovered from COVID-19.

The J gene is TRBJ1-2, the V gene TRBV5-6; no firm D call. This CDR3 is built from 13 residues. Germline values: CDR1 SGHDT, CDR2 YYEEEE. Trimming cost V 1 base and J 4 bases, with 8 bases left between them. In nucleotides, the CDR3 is TGTGCCAGCAGCTTGCAGAATACCTATGGCTACACCTTC. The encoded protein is CASSLQNTYGYTF.

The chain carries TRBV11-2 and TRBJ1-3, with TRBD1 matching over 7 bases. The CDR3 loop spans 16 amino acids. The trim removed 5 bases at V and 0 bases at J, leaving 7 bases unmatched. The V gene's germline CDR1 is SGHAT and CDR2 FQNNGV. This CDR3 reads CASSHPGGSSGNTIYF. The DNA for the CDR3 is TGTGCCAGCAGCCACCCAGGGGGGAGCTCTGGAAACACCATATATTTT.

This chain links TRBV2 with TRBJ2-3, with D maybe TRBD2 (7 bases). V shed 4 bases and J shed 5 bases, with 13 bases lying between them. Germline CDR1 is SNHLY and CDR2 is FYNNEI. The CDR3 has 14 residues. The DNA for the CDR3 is TGTGCCAGCAGTGCCGGGGGGCGGGGAGATACGCAGTATTTT. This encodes CASSAGGRGDTQYF.

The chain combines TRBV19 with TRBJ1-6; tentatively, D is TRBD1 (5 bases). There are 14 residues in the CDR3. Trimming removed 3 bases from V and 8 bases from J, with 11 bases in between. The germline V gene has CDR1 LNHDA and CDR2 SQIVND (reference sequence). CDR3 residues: CASSIRGRDSPLHF. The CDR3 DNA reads TGTGCCAGTAGTATCCGGGGGAGGGATTCACCCCTCCACTTT.

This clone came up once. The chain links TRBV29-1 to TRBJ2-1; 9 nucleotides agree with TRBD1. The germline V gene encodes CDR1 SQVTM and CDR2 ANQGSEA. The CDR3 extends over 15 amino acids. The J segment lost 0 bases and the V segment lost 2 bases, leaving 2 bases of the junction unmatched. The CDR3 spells CSVERTGASYNEQFF. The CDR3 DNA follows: TGCAGCGTTGAAAGGACAGGGGCCTCCTACAATGAGCAGTTCTTC.

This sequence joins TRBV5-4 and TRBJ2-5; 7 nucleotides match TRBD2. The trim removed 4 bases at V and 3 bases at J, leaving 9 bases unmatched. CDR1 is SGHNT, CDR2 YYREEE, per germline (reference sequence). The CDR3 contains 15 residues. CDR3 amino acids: CASSRTPTSEETQYF. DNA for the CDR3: TGTGCCAGCAGCCGAACCCCCACTAGCGAAGAGACCCAGTACTTC.

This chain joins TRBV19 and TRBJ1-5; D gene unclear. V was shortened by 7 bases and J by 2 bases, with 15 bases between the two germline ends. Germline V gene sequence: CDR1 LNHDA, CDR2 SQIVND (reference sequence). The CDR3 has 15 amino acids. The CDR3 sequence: CASTPPGKGNQPQHF. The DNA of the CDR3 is TGTGCCAGTACCCCCCCGGGGAAGGGCAATCAGCCCCAGCATTTT. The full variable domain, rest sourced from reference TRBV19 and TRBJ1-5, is DGGITQSPKYLFRKEGQNVTLSCEQNLNHDAMYWYRQDPGQGLRLIYYSQIVNDFQKGDIAEGYSVSREKKESFPLTVTSAQKNPTAFYLCASTPPGKGNQPQHFGDGTRLSIL.

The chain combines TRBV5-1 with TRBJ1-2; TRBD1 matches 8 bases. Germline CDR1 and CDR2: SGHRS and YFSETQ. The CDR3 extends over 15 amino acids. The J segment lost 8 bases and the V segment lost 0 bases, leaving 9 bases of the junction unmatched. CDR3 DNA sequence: TGCGCCAGCAGCTTGGAAGCAGGGGGCAGTAGAGGCTACACCTTC. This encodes CASSLEAGGSRGYTF.

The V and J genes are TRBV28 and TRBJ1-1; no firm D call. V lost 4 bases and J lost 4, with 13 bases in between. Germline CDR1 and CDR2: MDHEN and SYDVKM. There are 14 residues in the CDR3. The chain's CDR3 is CASSSPGEATEAFF. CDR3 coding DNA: TGTGCCAGCAGTTCCCCCGGGGAAGCCACTGAAGCTTTCTTT.

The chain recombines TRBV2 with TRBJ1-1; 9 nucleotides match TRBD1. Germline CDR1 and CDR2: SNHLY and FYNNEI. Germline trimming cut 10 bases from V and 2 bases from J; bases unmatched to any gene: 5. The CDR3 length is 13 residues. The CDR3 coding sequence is TGTGCCATCGGGACAGGGTTTAACACTGAAGCTTTCTTT. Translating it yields CAIGTGFNTEAFF.

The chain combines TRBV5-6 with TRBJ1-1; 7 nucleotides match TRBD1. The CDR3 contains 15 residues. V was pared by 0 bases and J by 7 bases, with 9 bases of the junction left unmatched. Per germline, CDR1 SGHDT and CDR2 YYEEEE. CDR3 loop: CASSLAGQSGFEAFF. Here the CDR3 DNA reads TGTGCCAGCAGCTTGGCGGGACAGAGTGGATTTGAAGCTTTCTTT. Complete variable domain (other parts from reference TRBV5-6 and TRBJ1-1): DAGVTQSPTHLIKTRGQQVTLRCSPKSGHDTVSWYQQALGQGPQFIFQYYEEEERQRGNFPDRFSGHQFPNYSSELNVNALLLGDSALYLCASSLAGQSGFEAFFGQGTRLTVV.

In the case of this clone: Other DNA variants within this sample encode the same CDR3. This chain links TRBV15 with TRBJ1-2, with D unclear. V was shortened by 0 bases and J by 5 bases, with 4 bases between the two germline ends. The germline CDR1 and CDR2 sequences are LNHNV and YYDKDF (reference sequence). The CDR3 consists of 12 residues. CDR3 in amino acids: CATSRDSYGYTF. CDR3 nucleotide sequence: TGTGCCACCAGCAGAGACAGTTATGGCTACACCTTC.

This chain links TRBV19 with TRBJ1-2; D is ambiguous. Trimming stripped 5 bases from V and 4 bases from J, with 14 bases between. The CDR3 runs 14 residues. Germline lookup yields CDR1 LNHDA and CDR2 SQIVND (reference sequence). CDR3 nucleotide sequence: TGTGCCAGTAGTGACCCCGGGGTAACCTATGGCTACACCTTC. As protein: CASSDPGVTYGYTF.

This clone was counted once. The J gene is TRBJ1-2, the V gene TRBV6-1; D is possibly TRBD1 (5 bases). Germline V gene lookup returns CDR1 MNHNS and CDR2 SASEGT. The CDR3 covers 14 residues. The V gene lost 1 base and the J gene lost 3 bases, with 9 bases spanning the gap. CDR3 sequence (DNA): TGTGCCAGCAGTGAAGGGGGGGTCGACTATGGCTACACCTTC. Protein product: CASSEGGVDYGYTF.

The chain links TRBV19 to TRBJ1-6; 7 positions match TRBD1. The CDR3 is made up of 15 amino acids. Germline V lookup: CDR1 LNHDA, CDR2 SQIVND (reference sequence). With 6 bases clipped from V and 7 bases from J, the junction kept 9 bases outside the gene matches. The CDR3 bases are TGTGCCAGTAGCCAATACAGGGGAAGGAATTCACCCCTCCACTTT. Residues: CASSQYRGRNSPLHF.

The CDR3 bases are TGTGCCATCAGTGAGGGGGGGAGGTTCCGGCGGAATGAAAAACTGTTTTTT. It translates to CAISEGGRFRRNEKLFF. V usage is TRBV10-3 and J usage is TRBJ1-4; maybe TRBD1 (5 bases). Germline V gene sequence: CDR1 ENHRY, CDR2 SYGVKD. The length of the CDR3 is 17 residues. V was clipped by 2 bases and J by 5 bases, with 18 bases between them.

CDR3 loop: CASSPAGQSNYGYTF. CDR3 DNA sequence: TGTGCCAGCTCACCGGCGGGACAGTCTAACTATGGCTACACCTTC. The chain combines TRBV18 with TRBJ1-2, with 7 bases fitting TRBD1. The germline CDR1 and CDR2 sequences are KGHSH and LQKENI. The CDR3 is 15 amino acids. V trimming: 3 bases; J trimming: 0 bases; junction bases outside the gene matches: 4.

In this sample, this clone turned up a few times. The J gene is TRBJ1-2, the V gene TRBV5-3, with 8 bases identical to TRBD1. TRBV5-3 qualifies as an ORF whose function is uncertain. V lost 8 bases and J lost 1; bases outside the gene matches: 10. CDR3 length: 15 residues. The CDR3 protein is CASIQGTGGNYGYTF. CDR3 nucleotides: TGTGCCAGCATACAGGGGACAGGAGGTAACTATGGCTACACCTTC.

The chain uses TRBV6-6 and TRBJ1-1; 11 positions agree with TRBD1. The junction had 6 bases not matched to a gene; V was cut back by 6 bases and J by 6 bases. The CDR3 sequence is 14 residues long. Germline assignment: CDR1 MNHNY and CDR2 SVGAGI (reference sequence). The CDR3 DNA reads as TGTGCCAGCAGGCCGGACAGGGGGCGAGCTGAAGCTTTCTTT. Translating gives CASRPDRGRAEAFF.

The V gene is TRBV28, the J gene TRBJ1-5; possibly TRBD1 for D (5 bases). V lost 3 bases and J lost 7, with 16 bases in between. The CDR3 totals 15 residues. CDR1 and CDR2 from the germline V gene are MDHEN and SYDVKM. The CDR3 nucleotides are TGTGCCAGCAGTTTGCCCCTCGGGGGTGGGCAGCCCCAGCATTTT. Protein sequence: CASSLPLGGGQPQHF.

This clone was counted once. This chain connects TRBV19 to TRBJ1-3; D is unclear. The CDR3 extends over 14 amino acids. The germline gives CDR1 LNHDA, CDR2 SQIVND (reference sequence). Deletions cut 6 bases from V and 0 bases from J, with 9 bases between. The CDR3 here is CASRNQASGNTIYF. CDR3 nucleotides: TGTGCCAGTAGGAATCAAGCCTCTGGAAACACCATATATTTT. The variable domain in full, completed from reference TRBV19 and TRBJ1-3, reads DGGITQSPKYLFRKEGQNVTLSCEQNLNHDAMYWYRQDPGQGLRLIYYSQIVNDFQKGDIAEGYSVSREKKESFPLTVTSAQKNPTAFYLCASRNQASGNTIYFGEGSWLTVV.

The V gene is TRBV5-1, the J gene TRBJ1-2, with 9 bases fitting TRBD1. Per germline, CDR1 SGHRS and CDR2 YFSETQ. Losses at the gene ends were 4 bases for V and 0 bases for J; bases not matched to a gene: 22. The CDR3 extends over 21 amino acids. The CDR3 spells CASSTYQRQGEHPDTNYGYTF. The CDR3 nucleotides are TGCGCCAGCAGCACCTACCAAAGACAGGGGGAGCATCCAGATACTAACTATGGCTACACCTTC.

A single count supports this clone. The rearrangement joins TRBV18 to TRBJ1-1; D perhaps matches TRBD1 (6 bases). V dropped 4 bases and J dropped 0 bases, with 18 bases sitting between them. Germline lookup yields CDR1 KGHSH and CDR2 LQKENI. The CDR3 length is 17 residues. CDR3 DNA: TGTGCCAGCTCACGCCCGGACAGACAACCCTTGAACACTGAAGCTTTCTTT. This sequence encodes CASSRPDRQPLNTEAFF.

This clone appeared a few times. In DNA, the CDR3 is TGTGCCAGCACCCCATGGAGGCGGAATCAGCCCCAGCATTTT. Amino acids: CASTPWRRNQPQHF. The chain couples TRBV11-3 to TRBJ1-5, with D hard to call. The CDR3 sequence is 14 residues long. Germline lookup yields CDR1 SGHNT and CDR2 YENEEA. Trimming removed 7 bases at V and 4 bases at J, with 14 bases between.

The CDR3 DNA reads TGTGCCAGCAGAGACAGAAACTATGGCTACACCTTC. This sequence encodes CASRDRNYGYTF. The J gene is TRBJ1-2, the V gene TRBV6-5; possibly TRBD1 for D (5 bases). The CDR3 totals 12 residues. Trimming shortened V by 6 bases and J by 2 bases, and 7 bases separated the two germline ends. In germline, CDR1 is MNHEY, CDR2 SVGAGI.

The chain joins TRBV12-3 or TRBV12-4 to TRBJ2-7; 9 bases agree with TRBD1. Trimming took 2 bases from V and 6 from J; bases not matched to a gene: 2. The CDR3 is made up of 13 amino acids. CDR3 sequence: CASSLLQGAEQYF. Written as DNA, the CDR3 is TGTGCCAGCAGTTTATTACAGGGGGCCGAGCAGTACTTC.

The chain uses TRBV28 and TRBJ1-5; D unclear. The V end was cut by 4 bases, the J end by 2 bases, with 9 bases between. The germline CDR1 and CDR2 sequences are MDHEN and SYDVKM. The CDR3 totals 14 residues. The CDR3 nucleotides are TGTGCCAGCAGTTCCCAGGTGGGCAATCAGCCCCAGCATTTT. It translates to CASSSQVGNQPQHF.

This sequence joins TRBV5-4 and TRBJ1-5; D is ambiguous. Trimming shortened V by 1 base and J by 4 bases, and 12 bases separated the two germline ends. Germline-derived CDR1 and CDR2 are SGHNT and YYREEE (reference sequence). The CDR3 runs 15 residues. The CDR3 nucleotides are TGTGCCAGCAGCTTGCTCCCCGGACTAAATCAGCCCCAGCATTTT. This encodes CASSLLPGLNQPQHF.

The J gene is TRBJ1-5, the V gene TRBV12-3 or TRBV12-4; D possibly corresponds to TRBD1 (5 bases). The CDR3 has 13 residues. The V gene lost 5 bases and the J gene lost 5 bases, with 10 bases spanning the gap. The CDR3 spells CASSPRVYQPQHF. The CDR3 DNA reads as TGTGCCAGCAGTCCCAGGGTGTATCAGCCCCAGCATTTT.

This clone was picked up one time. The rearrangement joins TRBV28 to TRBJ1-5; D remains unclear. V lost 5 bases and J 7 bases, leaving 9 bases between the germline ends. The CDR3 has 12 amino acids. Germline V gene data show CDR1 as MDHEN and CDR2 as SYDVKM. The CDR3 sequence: CASSLQEQPQHF. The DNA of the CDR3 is TGTGCCAGCAGTCTTCAAGAGCAGCCCCAGCATTTT.

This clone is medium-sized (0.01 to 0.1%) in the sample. Here the CDR3 DNA reads TGTGCCATCAGTGTTGGGACTGCCACCGGGGAGCTGTTTTTT. Protein: CAISVGTATGELFF. The chain employs TRBV10-3 and TRBJ2-2; possible D gene TRBD2, 6 bases. The germline V and J ends were trimmed by 4 bases and 4 bases, with 10 bases remaining between them. CDR1 ENHRY and CDR2 SYGVKD come from the germline V gene. The CDR3 totals 14 residues.

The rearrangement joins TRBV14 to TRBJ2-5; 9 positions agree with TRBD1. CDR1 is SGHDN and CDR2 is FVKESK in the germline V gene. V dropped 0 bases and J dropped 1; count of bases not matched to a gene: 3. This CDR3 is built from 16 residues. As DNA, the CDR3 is TGTGCCAGCAGCCAAGATTACAGGGGGCCCCAAGAGACCCAGTACTTC. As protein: CASSQDYRGPQETQYF.